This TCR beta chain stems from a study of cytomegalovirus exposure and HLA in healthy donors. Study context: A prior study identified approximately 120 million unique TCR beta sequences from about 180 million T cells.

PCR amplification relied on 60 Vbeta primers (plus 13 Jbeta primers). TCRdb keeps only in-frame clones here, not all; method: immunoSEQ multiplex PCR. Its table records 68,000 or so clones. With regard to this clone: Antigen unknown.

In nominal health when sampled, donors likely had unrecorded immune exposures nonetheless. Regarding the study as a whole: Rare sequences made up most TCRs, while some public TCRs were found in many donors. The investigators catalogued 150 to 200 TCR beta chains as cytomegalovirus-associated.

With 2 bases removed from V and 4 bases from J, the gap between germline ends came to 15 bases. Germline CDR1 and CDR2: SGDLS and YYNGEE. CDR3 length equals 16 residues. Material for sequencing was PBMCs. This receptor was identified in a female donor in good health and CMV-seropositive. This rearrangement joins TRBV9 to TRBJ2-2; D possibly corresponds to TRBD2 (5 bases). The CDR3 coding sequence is TGTGCCAGCAGCGTGGGAGATGTTTTGGGCACCGGGGAGCTGTTTTTT. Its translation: CASSVGDVLGTGELFF.